The rows below give T cell receptor beta chains drawn from one sample of a study of shared clonotypes between healthy human individuals. The method was immunoSEQ multiplex PCR; TCRdb's version includes in-frame clones alone and lacks a portion of them. The data show about 490,000 clones, 76% seen once. The sample was PBMCs. These TCRs come from a woman aged 40 to 50 in good health. Some clones in this sample may be carry-over from other donors' samples. Both conserved end residues are part of each CDR3. A D gene is named only where the DNA matches it firmly. Rows give clone size only sometimes, using once, few, many, or a class for an expanded clone.

V: TRBV5-1; D: TRBD1; J: TRBJ2-5; size: NA; CDR3: CASSLDRRETQYF; DNA: TGCGCCAGCAGCCTGGACAGGAGGGAGACCCAGTACTTC
V: TRBV7-2; D: NA; J: TRBJ2-7; size: once; CDR3: CASSKDISYEQYF; DNA: TGTGCCAGCAGCAAGGACATCTCCTACGAGCAGTACTTC
V: TRBV7-6; D: NA; J: TRBJ2-3; size: NA; CDR3: CASSLRWDTQYF; DNA: TGTGCCAGCAGCTTAAGGTGGGATACGCAGTATTTT
V: TRBV19; D: NA; J: TRBJ2-3; size: NA; CDR3: CASSIVLLDRDTDTQYF; DNA: TGTGCCAGTAGTATAGTACTGCTCGACAGAGACACAGATACGCAGTATTTT
V: TRBV30; D: NA; J: TRBJ2-1; size: NA; CDR3: CAWSVGSRGYNEQFF; DNA: TGTGCCTGGAGTGTAGGGAGTAGGGGCTACAATGAGCAGTTCTTC
V: TRBV5-1; D: NA; J: TRBJ2-7; size: once; CDR3: CASSDPGRGYEQYF; DNA: TGCGCCAGCAGCGACCCCGGTCGGGGTTACGAGCAGTACTTC
V: TRBV5-4; D: TRBD2; J: TRBJ2-2; size: NA; CDR3: CASSLGTSGSSGELFF; DNA: TGTGCCAGCAGTCTCGGGACTAGCGGGAGTTCCGGGGAGCTGTTTTTT
V: TRBV5-1; D: NA; J: TRBJ2-6; size: NA; CDR3: CASSLDGAGANVLTF; DNA: TGCGCCAGCAGCTTGGATGGTGCTGGGGCCAACGTCCTGACTTTC
V: TRBV6-1; D: NA; J: TRBJ2-2; size: NA; CDR3: CASSGGRNTGELFF; DNA: TGTGCCAGCAGTGGGGGCAGGAACACCGGGGAGCTGTTTTTT
V: TRBV7-9; D: NA; J: TRBJ2-5; size: NA; CDR3: CASSTQGWESQETQYF; DNA: TGTGCCAGCAGCACACAGGGTTGGGAGTCACAAGAGACCCAGTACTTC
V: TRBV10-3; D: NA; J: TRBJ1-2; size: NA; CDR3: CATLRQDVYSYGYTF; DNA: TGTGCCACCCTTCGACAGGACGTCTATTCGTATGGCTACACCTTC
V: TRBV5-8; D: NA; J: TRBJ1-5; size: NA; CDR3: CASSLAGGLYQPQHF; DNA: TGTGCCAGCAGCTTGGCCGGGGGGCTCTACCAGCCCCAGCATTTT
V: TRBV4-2; D: NA; J: TRBJ2-3; size: NA; CDR3: CASSPRQGTDTQYF; DNA: TGTGCCAGCAGCCCCCGACAGGGCACAGATACGCAGTATTTT
V: TRBV2; D: NA; J: TRBJ2-5; size: NA; CDR3: CASSEGMQETQYF; DNA: TGTGCCAGCAGTGAAGGTATGCAAGAGACCCAGTACTTC
V: TRBV28; D: NA; J: TRBJ2-4; size: NA; CDR3: CATSVPGPNIQYF; DNA: TGTGCCACCAGCGTCCCGGGACCAAACATTCAGTACTTC
V: TRBV5-1; D: NA; J: TRBJ1-4; size: NA; CDR3: CASSLGGWDEKLFF; DNA: TGCGCCAGCAGCCTGGGGGGTTGGGATGAAAAACTGTTTTTT
V: TRBV18; D: NA; J: TRBJ2-7; size: NA; CDR3: CASSPSSGGGEQYF; DNA: TGTGCCAGCTCACCATCTTCCGGGGGCGGGGAGCAGTACTTC
V: TRBV7-2; D: TRBD2; J: TRBJ2-1; size: once; CDR3: CASSRTSGLYNEQFF; DNA: TGTGCCAGCTCGAGGACTAGCGGGCTCTACAATGAGCAGTTCTTC
V: TRBV10-2; D: NA; J: TRBJ2-1; size: NA; CDR3: CASVRSQTQLSEQFF; DNA: TGCGCCAGCGTTAGGAGTCAAACCCAGCTTTCTGAGCAGTTCTTC
V: TRBV1; D: NA; J: TRBJ2-7; size: NA; CDR3: CTSSQDPPPHSSSYEQYF; DNA: TGCACCAGCAGCCAAGATCCCCCGCCCCACTCAAGCTCCTACGAGCAGTACTTC
V: TRBV6-5; D: NA; J: TRBJ1-4; size: once; CDR3: CASSSVQGGLNEKLFF; DNA: TGTGCCAGCAGTTCCGTACAGGGAGGTCTTAATGAAAAACTGTTTTTT
V: TRBV28; D: NA; J: TRBJ1-5; size: NA; CDR3: CASSPPQGDNQPQHF; DNA: TGTGCCAGCAGCCCCCCTCAGGGCGACAATCAGCCCCAGCATTTT
V: TRBV19; D: TRBD2; J: TRBJ2-1; size: NA; CDR3: CASSISPYSGRVSYNEQFF; DNA: TGTGCCAGTAGTATCTCCCCCTATAGCGGGAGGGTATCCTACAATGAGCAGTTCTTC
V: TRBV5-1; D: NA; J: TRBJ1-3; size: NA; CDR3: CASRSGKSSGNTIYF; DNA: TGCGCCAGCAGATCCGGTAAATCCTCTGGAAACACCATATATTTT
V: TRBV7-2; D: TRBD1; J: TRBJ2-5; size: few; CDR3: CASSSTAGGTGETQYF; DNA: TGTGCCAGCAGCTCTACTGCAGGGGGCACAGGAGAGACCCAGTACTTC
V: TRBV7-9; D: NA; J: TRBJ2-2; size: few; CDR3: CASSQAVGELFF; DNA: TGTGCCAGCAGCCAAGCGGTCGGGGAGCTGTTTTTT
V: TRBV10-3; D: TRBD1; J: TRBJ2-1; size: NA; CDR3: CAIGGTGGYNEQFF; DNA: TGTGCCATCGGCGGGACAGGGGGCTACAATGAGCAGTTCTTC
V: TRBV29-1; D: TRBD2; J: TRBJ2-7; size: NA; CDR3: CSVEFSGRAIKRYF; DNA: TGCAGCGTTGAATTTAGCGGGAGAGCAATTAAACGGTACTTC
V: TRBV6-5; D: NA; J: TRBJ2-3; size: NA; CDR3: CASSGGAGGDTQYF; DNA: TGTGCCAGCAGTGGGGGAGCGGGCGGAGATACGCAGTATTTT
V: TRBV6-1; D: NA; J: TRBJ2-7; size: NA; CDR3: CASSEGTTYEQYF; DNA: TGTGCCAGCAGTGAAGGGACCACTTACGAGCAGTACTTC
V: TRBV28; D: NA; J: TRBJ1-1; size: NA; CDR3: CASRFGRTNTEAFF; DNA: TGTGCCAGCAGGTTCGGACGGACGAACACTGAAGCTTTCTTT
V: TRBV1; D: NA; J: TRBJ2-6; size: NA; CDR3: CTSSQDPGRVGANVLTF; DNA: TGCACCAGCAGCCAAGATCCCGGCAGGGTTGGGGCCAACGTCCTGACTTTC
V: TRBV7-8; D: TRBD1; J: TRBJ1-4; size: NA; CDR3: CASSLSGGQGGEKLFF; DNA: TGTGCCAGCAGCTTAAGCGGAGGACAGGGAGGAGAAAAACTGTTTTTT
V: TRBV5-1; D: NA; J: TRBJ2-2; size: NA; CDR3: CASSSDGDFTGELFF; DNA: TGCGCCAGCAGCTCGGACGGGGATTTCACCGGGGAGCTGTTTTTT